Presented here are 30 T cell receptor beta chains from one specimen sequenced in a study of CD8 T cells in ankylosing spondylitis. TCRdb itself ran the 5' RACE reads through MiXCR, one entry per CDR3 protein. The data show roughly 180,000 distinct CDR3 sequences, with approximately 10% seen just once and almost 30% held by the top ten. The sequenced sample was blood, either unsorted or a sorted T cell fraction (not recorded which). The origin of the receptors is a male donor with ankylosing spondylitis or in good health (not recorded which).

This clonotype was recorded many times. V usage is TRBV7-8 and J usage is TRBJ2-1; unclear D gene. This CDR3 comprises 15 residues. Germline V gene sequence: CDR1 SGHVS, CDR2 FQNEAQ. The V end lost 2 bases, the J end lost 2 bases, and 10 bases lay between the germline ends. CDR3 in amino acids: CASSLITGTYNEQFF. CDR3 bases: TGTGCCAGCAGCTTAATAACGGGCACCTACAATGAGCAGTTCTTC.

This clonotype turned up a few times. The chain carries TRBV7-7 and TRBJ2-1, with 15 bases that match TRBD2. The CDR3 sequence is 16 residues long. V was pared by 5 bases and J by 7 bases, with 6 bases of the junction left unmatched. Germline assignment: CDR1 SSHAT and CDR2 FNYEAQ (reference sequence). The CDR3 spells CASSIGLAGGGNEQFF. The CDR3 region has the DNA TGTGCCAGCAGCATCGGACTAGCGGGAGGGGGTAATGAGCAGTTCTTC. The full variable domain, completed using reference TRBV7-7 and TRBJ2-1, is GAGVSQSPRYKVTKRGQDVTLRCDPISSHATLYWYQQALGQGPEFLTYFNYEAQPDKSGLPSDRFSAERPEGSISTLTIQRTEQRDSAMYRCASSIGLAGGGNEQFFGPGTRLTVL.

About this clonotype itself: An end of the junction does not agree with germline; a read error may underlie this. This rearrangement joins TRBV6-2 or TRBV6-3 to TRBJ2-4; D is uncertain. Germline CDR1 reads MNHEY; CDR2 reads SVGEGT. CDR3 size: 13 residues. As DNA, the CDR3 is TGTGCCAGCCTCGAGAGCGCCAAAAACTTTCAGTACTTC. Encoded protein: CASLESAKNFQYF.

This clonotype was found many times. The J gene is TRBJ2-7, the V gene TRBV5-1; tentatively, D is TRBD1 or TRBD2 (5 bases each). The CDR3 extends over 15 amino acids. Trimming took 4 bases from V and 0 from J, leaving 14 bases between them. Germline CDR1 reads SGHRS; CDR2 reads YFSETQ. In nucleotides, the CDR3 is TGCGCCAGCAGCCAGCTCGGGGCGGTCTCCTACGAGCAGTACTTC. It codes for CASSQLGAVSYEQYF.

This clonotype has a handful of counts. This chain uses TRBV29-1 with TRBJ1-5; D is unclear. CDR1 and CDR2 from the germline V gene are SQVTM and ANQGSEA. The CDR3 loop spans 12 amino acids. Trimming cost V 4 bases and J 5 bases, with 9 bases left between them. CDR3 sequence (DNA): TGCAGCGTTGGTCACCTTGATCAGCCCCAGCATTTT. Protein: CSVGHLDQPQHF.

The chain joins TRBV4-1 to TRBJ2-7; tentative D call: TRBD1 (6 bases). The V and J ends lost 4 bases and 0 bases respectively, with 10 bases between them. The length of the CDR3 is 14 residues. The germline V gene encodes CDR1 MGHRA and CDR2 YSYEKL. Here the CDR3 reads CASSRDTSSYEQYF. In DNA form, the CDR3 reads TGCGCCAGCAGCCGGGACACTAGCTCCTACGAGCAGTACTTC.

This clonotype has a handful of counts. The gene calls are TRBV7-2 and TRBJ1-5; D call uncertain. The CDR3 spans 13 residues. Trimming took off 1 base at V and 7 bases at J, with 8 bases between the two ends. CDR1 SGHTA and CDR2 FQGNSA come from the germline V gene. CDR3 sequence (DNA): TGTGCCAGCAGCTTAGGATCCGGGCAGCCCCAGCATTTT. As protein: CASSLGSGQPQHF.

A note on this clonotype: A much larger clonotype is one base distant, so this may be a read error. The rearrangement links TRBV15 to TRBJ2-1, with TRBD2 identical over 9 bases. The CDR3 extends over 16 amino acids. CDR1 LNHNV and CDR2 YYDKDF come from the germline V gene (reference sequence). The CDR3 DNA sequence: TGTGCCAACAGCAGAGGTGCGGGAGGGCCAAACAATGAGCAGTTCTTC. Residues: CANSRGAGGPNNEQFF.

The chain combines TRBV18 with TRBJ1-1, with D possibly being TRBD1 (6 bases). Between the trimmed V and J ends, which lost 5 bases and 3 bases, there was a span of 10 bases. The CDR3 is 13 amino acids. Germline V lookup: CDR1 KGHSH, CDR2 LQKENI. The CDR3 region has the DNA TGTGCCAGCTCAGTGCCAGGGGACACTGAAGCTTTCTTT. Translated: CASSVPGDTEAFF.

The chain recombines TRBV6-5 with TRBJ1-4; the match to TRBD1 covers 9 bases. The V gene end was trimmed by 0 bases and the J gene end by 8 bases; junction bases not matched to a gene: 13. In germline, CDR1 is MNHEY, CDR2 SVGAGI. The CDR3 covers 18 residues. DNA for the CDR3: TGTGCCAGCAGTTACTCGGTCCCGGGACAGGGCGGTTGGGAAAAACTGTTTTTT. It translates to CASSYSVPGQGGWEKLFF.

The table lists this clonotype with a few counts. V and J are TRBV27 and TRBJ2-2, with D perhaps TRBD1 (5 bases). Trimming removed 0 bases at V and 5 bases at J, with 10 bases between. From germline, CDR1 is MNHEY and CDR2 SMNVEV (reference sequence). The CDR3 covers 15 residues. The CDR3 nucleotides are TGTGCCAGCAGTTTATCGCTTTCAGGGACCGGGGAGCTGTTTTTT. Amino acids: CASSLSLSGTGELFF.

The rearrangement links TRBV6-7 to TRBJ2-5; D possibly matches TRBD1 or TRBD2 (5 bases each). TRBV6-7 is an ORF for which the function is uncertain. The CDR3 covers 15 residues. CDR3 amino acids: CASVDGGSGQETQYF. In DNA, the CDR3 is TGTGCTAGTGTCGATGGGGGAAGTGGGCAAGAGACCCAGTACTTC.

This rearrangement joins TRBV7-6 to TRBJ2-7, with TRBD1 matching over 8 bases. There are 15 residues in the CDR3. V trimming: 6 bases; J trimming: 5 bases; junction bases outside the gene matches: 12. The germline CDR1 and CDR2 sequences are SGHVS and FNYEAQ. This chain's CDR3 is CASSSSGQGSDEQYF. The CDR3 DNA reads TGTGCCAGCAGTTCCAGCGGACAGGGCAGCGACGAGCAGTACTTC.

A note on this clonotype: One base away lies a much larger clone, so this may be a sequencing read error. The V gene is TRBV20-1, the J gene TRBJ2-1; D not resolved. The CDR3 runs to 16 residues. Per germline, CDR1 DFQATT and CDR2 SNEGSKA (reference sequence). The CDR3 spells CSASPMSGGTWNGQFF. In nucleotides, the CDR3 is TGCAGTGCTAGCCCTATGTCAGGTGGTACATGGAATGGGCAGTTCTTC.

The V call is TRBV9, the J call TRBJ1-1, with D tentatively TRBD1 (6 bases). The CDR3 has 15 residues. V was shortened by 3 bases and J by 8 bases, with 20 bases between the two germline ends. Germline-derived CDR1 and CDR2 are SGDLS and YYNGEE. The chain's CDR3 is CASSAITGTEGEAFF. DNA for the CDR3: TGTGCCAGCAGCGCGATTACAGGGACTGAGGGGGAAGCTTTCTTT. Full variable domain (missing parts from reference TRBV9 and TRBJ1-1): DSGVTQTPKHLITATGQRVTLRCSPRSGDLSVYWYQQSLDQGLQFLIQYYNGEERAKGNILERFSAQQFPDLHSELNLSSLELGDSALYFCASSAITGTEGEAFFGQGTRLTVV.

This clonotype showed up just a few times. The chain employs TRBV6-1 and TRBJ1-2; perhaps TRBD1 as D (5 bases). The germline V gene encodes CDR1 MNHNS and CDR2 SASEGT. Trimming took off 4 bases at V and 6 bases at J, with 12 bases between the two ends. There are 13 residues in the CDR3. The CDR3 spells CASSGSVGDGYTF. CDR3 nucleotide sequence: TGTGCCAGCAGTGGAAGTGTAGGGGATGGCTACACCTTC.

This clonotype showed up just a few times. The chain carries TRBV12-3 or TRBV12-4 and TRBJ2-3; 9 nucleotides align to TRBD1. The CDR3 contains 16 residues. After removal of 4 bases from V and 10 bases from J, the junction contained 15 bases not matched to a gene. The CDR3 here is CASSSPGQGLFEPQYF. The CDR3 DNA is TGTGCCAGCAGTTCCCCGGGACAGGGACTTTTCGAACCGCAGTATTTT.

In this sample, this clonotype turned up many times. The V and J genes are TRBV20-1 and TRBJ2-5; D may match TRBD1 or TRBD2 (5 bases each). The germline CDR1 and CDR2 sequences are DFQATT and SNEGSKA (reference sequence). This CDR3 is built from 16 residues. Trimming cost V 3 bases and J 2 bases, with 19 bases left between them. The CDR3 sequence is CSASVDGGSGQETQYF. The CDR3 DNA is TGCAGTGCTAGTGTCGATGGGGGAAGTGGGCAAGAGACCCAGTACTTC.

The chain has TRBV12-3 or TRBV12-4 and TRBJ2-2; D is possibly TRBD1 (6 bases). The V end lost 8 bases, the J end lost 2 bases, and 9 bases lay between the germline ends. This CDR3 comprises 13 residues. For the CDR3, the DNA is TGTGCCAGCCGACAGGCTAACACCGGGGAGCTGTTTTTT. Protein product: CASRQANTGELFF.

The sample holds many counts of this clonotype. V is TRBV29-1 and J is TRBJ1-4, with 8 positions matching TRBD1. Germline CDR1 reads SQVTM; CDR2 reads ANQGSEA. The J segment lost 7 bases and the V segment lost 5 bases, leaving 6 bases of the junction unmatched. The CDR3 loop spans 13 amino acids. This CDR3 is CSVRTGPGEKLFF. In nucleotides, the CDR3 is TGCAGCGTTAGGACAGGGCCTGGTGAAAAACTGTTTTTT.

This clonotype was seen repeatedly, ten times or more. The V gene is TRBV4-1, the J gene TRBJ1-5, with D unclear. Germline values: CDR1 MGHRA, CDR2 YSYEKL. The ends were cut back, 2 bases at V and 0 bases at J, with 8 bases in the middle. The CDR3 has 15 residues. CDR3 amino acids: CASSQWYYSNQPQHF. The CDR3 DNA is TGCGCCAGCAGCCAATGGTATTATAGCAATCAGCCCCAGCATTTT.

This clonotype came up many times. The genes are TRBV5-1 and TRBJ2-6; D is unclear. The ends were cut back, 0 bases at V and 13 bases at J, with 8 bases in the middle. Germline assignment: CDR1 SGHRS and CDR2 YFSETQ. There are 12 residues in the CDR3. The CDR3 loop is CASSLDASVLTF. DNA for the CDR3: TGCGCCAGCAGCTTGGATGCAAGTGTCCTGACTTTC.

The chain combines TRBV12-3 or TRBV12-4 with TRBJ1-2; the D gene is possibly TRBD1 (5 bases). Trimming removed 3 bases at V and 4 bases at J, with 12 bases between. This CDR3 is 14 amino acids long. The CDR3 region is CASSFWRQGYGYTF. CDR3 bases: TGTGCCAGCAGTTTCTGGCGCCAGGGCTATGGCTACACCTTC.

The chain recombines TRBV7-2 with TRBJ1-6, with D perhaps TRBD1 (5 bases). Germline loops: CDR1 SGHTA, CDR2 FQGNSA. Trimming took 3 bases from V and 0 from J, leaving 9 bases between them. The CDR3 is 16 amino acids. The CDR3 region has the DNA TGTGCCAGCAGCTTGGCCGGGGGCTCCTATAATTCACCCCTCCACTTT. Protein product: CASSLAGGSYNSPLHF.

This chain connects TRBV5-1 to TRBJ2-1, with 7 bases that match TRBD2. Unmatched junction bases numbered 12, after V lost 5 bases and J lost 4 bases. Germline lookup yields CDR1 SGHRS and CDR2 YFSETQ. This CDR3 spans 16 amino acids. CDR3 protein: CASSLKVSGEYNEQFF. The CDR3 DNA sequence: TGCGCCAGCAGTTTGAAGGTCAGCGGGGAATACAATGAGCAGTTCTTC.

The table lists this clonotype with many counts. The chain recombines TRBV15 with TRBJ2-1; D is unresolved. This CDR3 contains 15 residues. V was cut by 0 bases and J by 0 bases, with 6 bases left in between. Germline CDR1 reads LNHNV; CDR2 reads YYDKDF (reference sequence). The CDR3 sequence is CATSRELSSYNEQFF. The CDR3 DNA reads as TGTGCCACCAGCAGAGAGCTGAGCTCCTACAATGAGCAGTTCTTC.

The V and J genes are TRBV7-9 and TRBJ1-5; D may be TRBD1 (6 bases). The V gene lost 6 bases and the J gene lost 3 bases, with 12 bases spanning the gap. Germline-derived CDR1 and CDR2 are SEHNR and FQNEAQ (reference sequence). The CDR3 extends over 14 amino acids. The CDR3 DNA reads as TGTGCCAGCAGGAAGGACAGTACCAATCAGCCCCAGCATTTT. Amino acid sequence: CASRKDSTNQPQHF.

This clonotype was observed many times. V is TRBV9 and J is TRBJ2-5; 8 bases line up with TRBD1. Per the germline V gene, CDR1 is SGDLS and CDR2 is YYNGEE. The CDR3 covers 15 residues. With V trimmed by 0 bases and J by 5 bases, 6 bases remained unmatched. CDR3 nucleotides: TGTGCCAGCAGCGTAGGCAGGGGGCGCGTGGAGACCCAGTACTTC. Its translation is CASSVGRGRVETQYF.

In its sample, this clonotype was seen many times. V is TRBV11-2 and J is TRBJ1-3, with a weak D call TRBD1 (5 bases). V was trimmed by 4 bases and J by 0 bases, leaving 13 bases between them. In germline, CDR1 is SGHAT, CDR2 FQNNGV. The CDR3 contains 16 residues. The CDR3 sequence is CASSSGAVLSGNTIYF. CDR3 bases: TGTGCCAGCAGCTCCGGGGCCGTTCTCTCTGGAAACACCATATATTTT.

In this sample, this clonotype turned up once. Just one base apart from a much larger clone, this may be a read error. Here the CDR3 reads CTTSTRPATNEKLFF. The CDR3 DNA reads TGTACCACCAGCACCCGACCGGCAACTAATGAAAAACTGTTTTTT. V usage is TRBV15 and J usage is TRBJ1-4; D remains ambiguous. Germline V gene data show CDR1 as LNHNV and CDR2 as YYDKDF (reference sequence). The CDR3 extends over 15 amino acids.